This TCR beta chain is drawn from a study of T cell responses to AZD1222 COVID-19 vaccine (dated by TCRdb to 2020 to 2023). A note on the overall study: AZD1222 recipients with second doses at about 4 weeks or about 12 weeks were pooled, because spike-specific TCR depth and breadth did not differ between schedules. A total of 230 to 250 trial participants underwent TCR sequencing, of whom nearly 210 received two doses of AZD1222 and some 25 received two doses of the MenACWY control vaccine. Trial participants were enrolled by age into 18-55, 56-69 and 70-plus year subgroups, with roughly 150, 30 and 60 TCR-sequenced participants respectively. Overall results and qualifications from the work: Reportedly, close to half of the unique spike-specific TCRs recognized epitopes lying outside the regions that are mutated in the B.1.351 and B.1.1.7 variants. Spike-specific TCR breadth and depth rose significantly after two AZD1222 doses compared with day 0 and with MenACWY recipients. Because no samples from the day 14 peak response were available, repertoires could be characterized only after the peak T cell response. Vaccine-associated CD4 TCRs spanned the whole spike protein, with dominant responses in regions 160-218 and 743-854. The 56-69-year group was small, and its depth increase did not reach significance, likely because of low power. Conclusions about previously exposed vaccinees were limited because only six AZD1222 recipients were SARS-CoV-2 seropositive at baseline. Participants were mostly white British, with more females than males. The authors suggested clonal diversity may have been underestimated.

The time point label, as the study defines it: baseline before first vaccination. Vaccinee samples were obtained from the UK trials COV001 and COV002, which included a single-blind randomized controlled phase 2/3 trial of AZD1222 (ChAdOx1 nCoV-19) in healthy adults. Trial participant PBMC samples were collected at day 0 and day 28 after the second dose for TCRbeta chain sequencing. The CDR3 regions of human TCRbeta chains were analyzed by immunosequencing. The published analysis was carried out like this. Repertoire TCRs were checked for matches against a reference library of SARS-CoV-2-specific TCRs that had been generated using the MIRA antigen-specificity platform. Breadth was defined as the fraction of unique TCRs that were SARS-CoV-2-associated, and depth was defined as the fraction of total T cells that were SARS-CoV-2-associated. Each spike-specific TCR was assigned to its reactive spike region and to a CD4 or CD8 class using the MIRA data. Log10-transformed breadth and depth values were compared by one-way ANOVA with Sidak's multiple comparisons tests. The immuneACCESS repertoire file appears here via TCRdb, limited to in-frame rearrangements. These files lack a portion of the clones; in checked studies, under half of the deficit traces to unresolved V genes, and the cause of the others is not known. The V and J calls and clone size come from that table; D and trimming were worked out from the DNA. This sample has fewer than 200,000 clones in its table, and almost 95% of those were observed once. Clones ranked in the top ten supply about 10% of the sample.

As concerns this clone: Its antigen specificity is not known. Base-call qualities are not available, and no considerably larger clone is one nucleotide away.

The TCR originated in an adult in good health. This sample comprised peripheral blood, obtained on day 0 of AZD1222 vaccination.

The CDR3 is CASSLEGDEAFF. In nucleotide form, the sequence is TGTGCCAGCAGCTTAGAGGGGGACGAAGCTTTCTTT. The sequence links TRBV7-2 to TRBJ1-1; TRBD1 is a weak D gene call, 6 bases matching. V is cut by 1 base and J by 8 bases, and the space between the germline ends is 8 bases. Reading from cysteine to phenylalanine, the CDR3 counts 12 amino acids. The DNA shown is the 36-base CDR3, in frame from base 1. The germline V gene specifies SGHTA as CDR1 and FQGNSA as CDR2.